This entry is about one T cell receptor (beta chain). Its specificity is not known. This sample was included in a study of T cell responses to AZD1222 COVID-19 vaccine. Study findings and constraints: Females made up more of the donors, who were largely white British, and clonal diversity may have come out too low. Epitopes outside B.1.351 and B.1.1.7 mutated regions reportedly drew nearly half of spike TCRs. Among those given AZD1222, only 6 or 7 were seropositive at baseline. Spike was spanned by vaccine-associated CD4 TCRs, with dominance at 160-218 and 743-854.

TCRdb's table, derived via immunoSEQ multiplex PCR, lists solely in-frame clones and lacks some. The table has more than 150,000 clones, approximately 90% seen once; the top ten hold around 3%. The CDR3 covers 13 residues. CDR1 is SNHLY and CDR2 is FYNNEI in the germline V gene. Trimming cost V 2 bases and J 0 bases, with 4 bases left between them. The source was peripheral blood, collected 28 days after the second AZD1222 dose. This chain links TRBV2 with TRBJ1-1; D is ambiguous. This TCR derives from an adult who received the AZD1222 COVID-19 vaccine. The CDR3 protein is CASSEYMNTEAFF. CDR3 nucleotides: TGTGCCAGCAGTGAATACATGAACACTGAAGCTTTCTTT.